This T cell receptor beta chain was retrieved from a study of CD8 T cells in ankylosing spondylitis. General study results and limits: Some motif variants were previously reported in reactive arthritis synovial fluid and blood.

A single record per CDR3 protein comes from TCRdb applying MiXCR to the 5' RACE reads. The table has roughly 250,000 distinct CDR3 sequences, about 9.1% seen once; the top ten hold 6.5% to 7%. The table lists this clonotype with a few counts. Its specificity is not known. The CDR3 is made up of 19 amino acids. Germline CDR1 and CDR2: DFQATT and SNEGSKA (reference sequence). The germline V and J ends were trimmed by 4 bases and 0 bases, with 22 bases remaining between them. This rearrangement joins TRBV20-1 to TRBJ1-6; D possibly corresponds to TRBD1 (5 bases). The specimen was blood, either unsorted or a sorted T cell fraction (not recorded which). The source of this sequence is a male donor with ankylosing spondylitis or in good health (not recorded which). The CDR3: CSAKEGTDPLSSYNSPLHF. In DNA form, the CDR3 reads TGCAGTGCTAAGGAGGGGACCGACCCTCTGAGCTCCTATAATTCACCCCTCCACTTT.